This record looks at one T cell receptor (beta chain) sequence and its context. CDR3 length: 17 amino acids. V was trimmed by 0 bases and J by 5 bases, leaving 20 bases between them. Germline V lookup: CDR1 SGHRS, CDR2 YFSETQ. Preparation of the TCRbeta library involved a method that used unique molecular identifiers. Each CDR3 protein is one row after TCRdb ran MiXCR on the PCR reads. Of around 410,000 distinct CDR3 sequences detected, 9.5% to 13% appear once; the ten largest clones hold nearly 5.5%. The data derive from a study of T-cell reconstitution after alpha-beta-depleted transplantation in children.

The sequencing here drew on PBMCs from the stem cell graft donor, taken from the stem cell graft. This rearrangement joins TRBV5-1 to TRBJ2-5; D is uncertain. The sequence came from a human donor who donated a stem cell graft to a child with acute myeloid leukemia. CDR3 sequence: CASSLEGSPRMGETQYF. DNA for the CDR3: TGCGCCAGCAGCTTGGAAGGAAGTCCGCGGATGGGGGAGACCCAGTACTTC.